This record concerns one T cell receptor (beta chain) sequence. Its antigen is undetermined. This record comes from a study of T cells in Graves' hyperthyroidism and ophthalmopathy. Thyroid ultrasound and orbital computed tomography, with clinical symptoms and serum thyroxine and TRAb, informed diagnoses. Overall study results and limits: In validation, the model predicted ophthalmopathy. These predictions came a median approximately 5.9 months before onset. Ophthalmopathy and stable hyperthyroidism were separated by a 13 V-J model.

The CDR3 totals 15 residues. V lost 4 bases, J lost 6 bases, and 8 bases stayed unmatched. It was RNA transcripts that yielded the amplified TCR beta CDR3 regions. The TCR CDR3 was amplified in a first-round RT-PCR using the HTBI primer set. TCRdb re-called the multiplex PCR reads through MiXCR, storing one row per CDR3 protein. The sample has around 600,000 distinct CDR3 sequences; about 15% are singletons. The specimen was blood. This chain links TRBV12-3 or TRBV12-4 with TRBJ1-5; TRBD1 matches 8 bases. The TCR comes from a woman in her fifties or sixties with Graves' ophthalmopathy. This chain's CDR3 is CASSSQDRVGQPQHF. CDR3 bases: TGTGCCAGCAGTTCCCAGGACAGGGTGGGTCAGCCCCAGCATTTT.